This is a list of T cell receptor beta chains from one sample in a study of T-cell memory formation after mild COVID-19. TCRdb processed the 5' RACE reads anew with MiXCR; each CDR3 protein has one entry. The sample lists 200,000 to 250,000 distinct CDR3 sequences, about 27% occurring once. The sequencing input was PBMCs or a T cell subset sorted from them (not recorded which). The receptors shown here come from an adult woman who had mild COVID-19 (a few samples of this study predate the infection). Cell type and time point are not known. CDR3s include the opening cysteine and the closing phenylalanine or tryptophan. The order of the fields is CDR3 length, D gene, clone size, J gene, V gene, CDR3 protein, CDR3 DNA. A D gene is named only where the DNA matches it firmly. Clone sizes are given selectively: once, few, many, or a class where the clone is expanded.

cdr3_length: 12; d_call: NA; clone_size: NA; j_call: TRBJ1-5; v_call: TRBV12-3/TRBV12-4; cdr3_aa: CASSRGNQPQHF; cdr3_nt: TGTGCCAGCAGTCGAGGGAACCAGCCCCAGCATTTT
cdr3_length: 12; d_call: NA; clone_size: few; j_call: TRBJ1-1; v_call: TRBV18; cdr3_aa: CASSPRSEEAFF; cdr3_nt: TGTGCCAGCTCACCACGCAGCGAAGAAGCTTTCTTT
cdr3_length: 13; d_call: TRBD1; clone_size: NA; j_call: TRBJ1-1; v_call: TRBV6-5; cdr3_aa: CASRYDRGSEAFF; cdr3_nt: TGTGCCAGCAGATACGACAGGGGGTCTGAAGCTTTCTTT
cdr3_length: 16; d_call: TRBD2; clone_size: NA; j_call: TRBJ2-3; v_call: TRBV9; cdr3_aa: CASSAELAGEMNTQYF; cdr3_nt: TGTGCCAGCAGCGCAGAACTAGCGGGGGAGATGAATACGCAGTATTTT
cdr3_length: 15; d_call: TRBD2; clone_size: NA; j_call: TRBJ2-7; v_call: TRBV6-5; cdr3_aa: CASRAAAGAFYEQYF; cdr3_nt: TGTGCCAGCAGGGCCGCAGCGGGGGCCTTCTACGAGCAGTACTTC
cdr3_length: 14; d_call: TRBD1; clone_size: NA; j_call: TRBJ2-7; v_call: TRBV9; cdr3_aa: CASSLAPHRGEQYF; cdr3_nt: TGTGCCAGCAGCCTCGCCCCACACAGGGGCGAGCAGTACTTC
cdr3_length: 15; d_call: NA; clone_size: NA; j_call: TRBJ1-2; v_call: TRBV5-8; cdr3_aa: CASSLEGTSNYGYTF; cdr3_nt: TGTGCCAGCAGCCTCGAGGGGACTTCTAACTATGGCTACACCTTC
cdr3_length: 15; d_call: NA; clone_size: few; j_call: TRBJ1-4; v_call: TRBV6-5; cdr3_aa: CASSSSISGGEKLFF; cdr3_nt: TGTGCCAGCAGCTCTTCCATTTCGGGTGGGGAAAAACTGTTTTTT
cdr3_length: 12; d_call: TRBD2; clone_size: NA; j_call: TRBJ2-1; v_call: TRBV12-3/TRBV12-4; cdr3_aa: CASSFGGDEQFF; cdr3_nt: TGTGCCAGCAGTTTTGGGGGGGATGAGCAGTTCTTC
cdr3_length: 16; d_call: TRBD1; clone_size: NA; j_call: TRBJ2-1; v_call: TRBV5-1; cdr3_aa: CASSSRATGTYNEQFF; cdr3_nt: TGCGCCAGCAGCTCGCGGGCGACAGGGACCTACAATGAGCAGTTCTTC
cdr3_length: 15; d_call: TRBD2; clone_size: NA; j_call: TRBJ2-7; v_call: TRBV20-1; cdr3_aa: CSARDPASGALEQYF; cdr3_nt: TGCAGTGCTAGAGATCCGGCTAGCGGGGCACTAGAGCAGTACTTC
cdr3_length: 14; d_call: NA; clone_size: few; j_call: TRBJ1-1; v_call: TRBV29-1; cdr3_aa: CSVEMEGKNTEAFF; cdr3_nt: TGCAGCGTTGAAATGGAGGGGAAGAACACTGAAGCTTTCTTT
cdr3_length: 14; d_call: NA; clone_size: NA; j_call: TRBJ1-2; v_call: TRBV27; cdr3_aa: CASSLVQTNGGYTF; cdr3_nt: TGTGCCAGCAGTTTAGTACAGACAAATGGCGGCTACACCTTC
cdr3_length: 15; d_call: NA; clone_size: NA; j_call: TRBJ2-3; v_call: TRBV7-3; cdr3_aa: CASSSPSGGTDTQYF; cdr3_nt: TGTGCCAGCAGCTCCCCGTCGGGGGGCACAGATACGCAGTATTTT
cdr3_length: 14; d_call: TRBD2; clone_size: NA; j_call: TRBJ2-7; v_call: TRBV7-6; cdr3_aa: CASSPEAGVDEQYF; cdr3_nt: TGTGCCAGCAGCCCGGAAGCGGGAGTGGACGAGCAGTACTTC
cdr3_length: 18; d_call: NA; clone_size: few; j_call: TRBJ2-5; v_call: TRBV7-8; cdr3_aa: CASSLLAVVWGNQETQYF; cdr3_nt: TGTGCCAGCAGCCTCCTCGCCGTGGTTTGGGGGAATCAAGAGACCCAGTACTTC
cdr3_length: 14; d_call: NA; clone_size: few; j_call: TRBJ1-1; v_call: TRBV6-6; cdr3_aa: CASSPIDMNTEAFF; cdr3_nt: TGTGCCAGCAGTCCCATTGACATGAACACTGAAGCTTTCTTT
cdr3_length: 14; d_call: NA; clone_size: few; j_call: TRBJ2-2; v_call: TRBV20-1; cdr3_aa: CSASRDSFPGELFF; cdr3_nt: TGCAGTGCTAGTCGAGATAGCTTTCCCGGGGAGCTGTTTTTT
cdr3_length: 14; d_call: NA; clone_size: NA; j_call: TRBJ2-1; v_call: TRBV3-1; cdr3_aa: CASSPTGARDEQFF; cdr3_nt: TGTGCCAGCAGCCCGACAGGCGCAAGGGATGAGCAGTTCTTC
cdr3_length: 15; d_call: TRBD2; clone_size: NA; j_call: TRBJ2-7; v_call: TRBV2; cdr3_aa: CASVVRSGSNYEQYF; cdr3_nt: TGTGCCAGCGTCGTCCGGAGCGGGAGTAACTACGAGCAGTACTTC
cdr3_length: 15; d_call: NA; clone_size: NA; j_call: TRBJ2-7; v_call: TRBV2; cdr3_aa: CASSERQASSYEQYF; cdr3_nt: TGTGCCAGCAGTGAAAGGCAGGCCAGCTCCTACGAGCAGTACTTC
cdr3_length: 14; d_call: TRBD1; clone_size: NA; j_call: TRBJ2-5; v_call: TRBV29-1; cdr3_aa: CSVDQGQSQETQYF; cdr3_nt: TGCAGCGTTGACCAGGGACAGTCCCAAGAGACCCAGTACTTC
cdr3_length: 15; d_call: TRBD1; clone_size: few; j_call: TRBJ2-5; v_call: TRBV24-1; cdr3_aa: CATSDWTGGKETQYF; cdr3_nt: TGTGCCACCAGTGATTGGACAGGGGGAAAAGAGACCCAGTACTTC
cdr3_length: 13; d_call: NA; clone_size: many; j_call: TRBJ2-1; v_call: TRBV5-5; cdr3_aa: CASSLRGANEQFF; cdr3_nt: TGTGCCAGCAGCTTAAGAGGGGCGAATGAGCAGTTCTTC
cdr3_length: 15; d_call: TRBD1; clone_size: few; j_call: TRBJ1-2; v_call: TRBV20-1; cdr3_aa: CSALRPGTGDYGYTF; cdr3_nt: TGCAGTGCTTTACGTCCCGGGACAGGGGACTATGGCTACACCTTC
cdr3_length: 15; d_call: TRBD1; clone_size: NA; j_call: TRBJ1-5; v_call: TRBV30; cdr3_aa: CAWSVLTGTGQPQHF; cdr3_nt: TGTGCCTGGAGTGTCTTGACAGGGACAGGTCAGCCCCAGCATTTT
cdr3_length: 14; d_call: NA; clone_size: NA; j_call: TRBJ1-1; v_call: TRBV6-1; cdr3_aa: CAGHESSLNTEAFF; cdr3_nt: TGTGCCGGCCATGAATCGAGCTTGAACACTGAAGCTTTCTTT
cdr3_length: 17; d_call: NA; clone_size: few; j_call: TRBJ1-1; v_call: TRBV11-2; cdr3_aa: CASSLLMTRRRNTEAFF; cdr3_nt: TGTGCCAGCAGCCTACTAATGACGAGAAGGAGGAACACTGAAGCTTTCTTT
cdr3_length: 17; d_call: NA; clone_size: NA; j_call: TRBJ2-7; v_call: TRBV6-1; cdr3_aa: CASNNLVRGAPRNEQYF; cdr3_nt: TGTGCCAGCAACAACCTCGTGCGGGGAGCCCCTCGGAACGAGCAGTACTTC
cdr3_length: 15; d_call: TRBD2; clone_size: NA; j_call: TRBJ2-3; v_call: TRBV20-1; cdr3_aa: CSAKPSGARTDTQYF; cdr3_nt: TGCAGTGCTAAACCTAGCGGGGCCCGCACAGATACGCAGTATTTT
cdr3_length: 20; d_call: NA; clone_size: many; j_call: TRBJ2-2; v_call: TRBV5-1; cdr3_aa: CASSLFPVDGTPANTGELFF; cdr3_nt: TGCGCCAGCAGCTTGTTTCCTGTAGACGGGACGCCCGCGAACACCGGGGAGCTGTTTTTT
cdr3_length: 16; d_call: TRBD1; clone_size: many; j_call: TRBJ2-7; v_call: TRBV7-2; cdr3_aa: CASSLGLDRGLIEQYF; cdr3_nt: TGTGCCAGCAGCTTAGGTCTCGACAGGGGGCTAATCGAGCAGTACTTC
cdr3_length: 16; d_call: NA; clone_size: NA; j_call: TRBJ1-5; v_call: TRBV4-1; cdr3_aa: CASSQERFGGNQPQHF; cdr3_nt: TGCGCCAGCAGCCAAGAAAGGTTTGGAGGGAATCAGCCCCAGCATTTT
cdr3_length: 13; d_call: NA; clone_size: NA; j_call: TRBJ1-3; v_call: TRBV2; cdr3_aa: CASSGSFWGTIYF; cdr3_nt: TGTGCCAGCAGTGGATCCTTTTGGGGGACCATATATTTT
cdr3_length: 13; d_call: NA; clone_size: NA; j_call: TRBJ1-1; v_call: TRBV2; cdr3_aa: CASSEGRGTEAFF; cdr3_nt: TGTGCCAGCAGTGAAGGGAGGGGCACTGAAGCTTTCTTT
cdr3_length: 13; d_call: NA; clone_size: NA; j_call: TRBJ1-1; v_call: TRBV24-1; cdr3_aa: CATRIGMNTEAFF; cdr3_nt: TGTGCCACCCGTATCGGGATGAACACTGAAGCTTTCTTT
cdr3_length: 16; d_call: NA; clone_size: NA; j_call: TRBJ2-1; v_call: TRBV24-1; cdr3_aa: CATSDGSGRLYNEQFF; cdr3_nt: TGTGCCACCAGTGACGGGTCGGGTCGCTTGTACAATGAGCAGTTCTTC
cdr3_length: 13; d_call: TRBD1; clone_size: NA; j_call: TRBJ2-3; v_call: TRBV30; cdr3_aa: CASGGQAGDTQYF; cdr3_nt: TGTGCCTCCGGAGGACAGGCGGGAGATACGCAGTATTTT
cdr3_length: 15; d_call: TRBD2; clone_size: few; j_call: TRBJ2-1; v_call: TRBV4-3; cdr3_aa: CASSQGTSSYNEQFF; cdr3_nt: TGCGCCAGCAGCCAAGGGACTAGTTCCTACAATGAGCAGTTCTTC
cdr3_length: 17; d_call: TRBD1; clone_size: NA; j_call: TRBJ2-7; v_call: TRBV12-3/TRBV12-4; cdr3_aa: CASRRVPGQGLTYEQYF; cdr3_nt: TGTGCCAGCAGACGTGTACCGGGACAGGGCTTGACCTACGAGCAGTACTTC